This entry lists 32 T cell receptor beta chains sequenced from one sample in a study of chronic HIV infection and antiretroviral therapy. MiXCR was run by TCRdb on the 5' RACE reads, yielding one entry per CDR3 protein. This sample has some 46,000 distinct CDR3 sequences, with approximately 19% found just once. The specimen was peripheral blood. These receptors were taken from an adult who had HIV and had not received antiretroviral therapy, or was an uninfected healthy control (not recorded which).

This clonotype was seen a handful of times. The chain employs TRBV28 and TRBJ1-1; the match to TRBD1 covers 7 bases. Germline V gene sequence: CDR1 MDHEN, CDR2 SYDVKM. This CDR3 has 14 residues. V trimming: 5 bases; J trimming: 3 bases; junction bases outside the gene matches: 6. CDR3 residues: CASSKRGRYTEAFF. The DNA for the CDR3 is TGTGCCAGCAGTAAGAGGGGGCGATACACTGAAGCTTTCTTT.

CDR3 amino acids: CASSYSRAGADTQYF. The DNA for the CDR3 is TGTGCCAGCAGTTACTCGAGGGCCGGGGCAGATACGCAGTATTTT. V gene TRBV6-5 combines with J gene TRBJ2-3; perhaps TRBD2 as D (5 bases). Deletions cut 0 bases from V and 4 bases from J, with 11 bases between. CDR3 length: 15 amino acids. Germline V gene lookup returns CDR1 MNHEY and CDR2 SVGAGI.

The chain employs TRBV4-1 and TRBJ1-2; D is undetermined. CDR3 size: 16 residues. The V end lost 1 base, the J end lost 4 bases, and 16 bases lay between the germline ends. The germline V gene has CDR1 MGHRA and CDR2 YSYEKL. CDR3 DNA: TGCGCCAGCAGCCAAGTGGGAGGACCCAAGAGCTATGGCTACACCTTC. It translates to CASSQVGGPKSYGYTF.

The chain carries TRBV12-3 or TRBV12-4 and TRBJ1-3; no clear D. The CDR3 covers 16 residues. V lost 3 bases and J 0 bases, leaving 12 bases between the germline ends. DNA of the CDR3: TGTGCCAGCAGTTTTTCTGTCGGCCCCTCTGGAAACACCATATATTTT. Residues: CASSFSVGPSGNTIYF.

This clonotype showed up just a few times. The chain links TRBV4-1 to TRBJ2-5; 11 positions agree with TRBD2. CDR1 is MGHRA and CDR2 is YSYEKL in the germline V gene. This CDR3 region has 20 residues. With 1 base clipped from V and 5 bases from J, the junction kept 18 bases outside the gene matches. For the CDR3, the DNA is TGCGCCAGCAGCCAAGGGAGGATAGGAGGAGGGACTAGCGGTCCGGAGACCCAGTACTTC. It specifies CASSQGRIGGGTSGPETQYF.

The table lists this clonotype with a few counts. Germline is not matched at one junction end, which may reflect a read error. The chain combines TRBV24-1 with TRBJ1-5; D not resolved. CDR1 is KGHDR, CDR2 SFDVKD, per germline. There are 12 residues in the CDR3. CDR3 nucleotides: TGTGCCACCAGTCGGGAGGATCAGACCCAGCATTTT. This codes for CATSREDQTQHF.

This clonotype is judged medium-sized. This chain uses TRBV4-1 with TRBJ2-5; 12 bases agree with TRBD2. The CDR3 spans 16 residues. CDR1 and CDR2 from the germline V gene are MGHRA and YSYEKL. V lost 0 bases to trimming and J lost 2 bases; unmatched junction nucleotides: 1. The DNA of the CDR3 is TGCGCCAGCAGCCAAGATGGGACTAGCGGGCAAGAGACCCAGTACTTC. Translating gives CASSQDGTSGQETQYF.

This rearrangement joins TRBV28 to TRBJ1-5, with 8 bases aligning to TRBD1. There are 14 residues in the CDR3. The germline CDR1 and CDR2 sequences are MDHEN and SYDVKM. V dropped 4 bases and J dropped 2; count of bases not matched to a gene: 1. The CDR3 loop is CASSSTGGNQPQHF. The CDR3 nucleotides read TGTGCCAGCAGTTCGACAGGGGGCAATCAGCCCCAGCATTTT. Variable domain in full (rest from reference TRBV28 and TRBJ1-5): DVKVTQSSRYLVKRTGEKVFLECVQDMDHENMFWYRQDPGLGLRLIYFSYDVKMKEKGDIPEGYSVSREKKERFSLILESASTNQTSMYLCASSSTGGNQPQHFGDGTRLSIL.

This clonotype has just a few counts. The gene calls are TRBV4-2 and TRBJ2-7, with TRBD2 matching 9 bases. Germline trimming cut 0 bases from V and 6 bases from J; bases unmatched to any gene: 6. The length of the CDR3 is 15 residues. CDR1 LGHNA and CDR2 YNFKEQ come from the germline V gene. This CDR3 reads CASSQDSGSVSEQYF. DNA for the CDR3: TGTGCCAGCAGCCAAGATAGCGGGAGTGTTTCCGAGCAGTACTTC.

This clonotype was recorded a few times. V is TRBV29-1 and J is TRBJ1-5; D possibly corresponds to TRBD1 (5 bases). The germline CDR1 and CDR2 sequences are SQVTM and ANQGSEA. There are 15 residues in the CDR3. CDR3 sequence (DNA): TGCAGTTCTTCCAGGGACGGTGTCGGCAATCAGCCCCAGCATTTT. Amino acids: CSSSRDGVGNQPQHF.

The rearrangement uses TRBV11-2 and TRBJ2-4, with TRBD1 as a possible D gene (5 bases). The CDR3 is 14 residues long. CDR1 is SGHAT and CDR2 is FQNNGV in the germline V gene. Trimming took off 6 bases at V and 5 bases at J, with 14 bases between the two ends. This CDR3 is CASSRVQGQNIQYF. CDR3 nucleotides: TGTGCCAGCAGTCGGGTTCAGGGCCAAAACATTCAGTACTTC.

This clonotype was picked up a small number of times. The rearrangement joins TRBV11-3 to TRBJ2-3; D may be TRBD1 (5 bases). The germline V gene encodes CDR1 SGHNT and CDR2 YENEEA. Trimming left V 5 bases short and J 1 base short, with 10 bases between. This CDR3 has 14 residues. CDR3 coding DNA: TGTGCCAGCAGCCCAAAGACAGGCACAGATACGCAGTATTTT. Protein: CASSPKTGTDTQYF. Looking up the rest from reference TRBV11-3 and TRBJ2-3 gives the full variable domain: EAGVVQSPRYKIIEKKQPVAFWCNPISGHNTLYWYLQNLGQGPELLIRYENEEAVDDSQLPKDRFSAERLKGVDSTLKIQPAELGDSAVYLCASSPKTGTDTQYFGPGTRLTVL.

This clonotype was detected a few times. V and J are TRBV9 and TRBJ1-2; D is uncertain. Deletions cut 5 bases from V and 9 bases from J, with 14 bases between. The CDR3 runs 12 residues. Germline V gives CDR1 SGDLS, CDR2 YYNGEE. CDR3 amino acids: CASRWGMGSYTF. The CDR3, as DNA: TGTGCCAGCAGGTGGGGAATGGGTAGCTACACCTTC.

The chain joins TRBV12-3 or TRBV12-4 to TRBJ2-7, with a possible D match to TRBD2 (5 bases). The CDR3 has 14 amino acids. The germline V and J ends were trimmed by 5 bases and 0 bases, with 11 bases remaining between them. The CDR3 here is CASSPPGYSYEQYF. The CDR3, as DNA: TGTGCCAGCAGTCCCCCGGGGTACTCCTACGAGCAGTACTTC.

This chain joins TRBV10-3 and TRBJ1-3; TRBD1 matches 7 bases. V was clipped by 6 bases and J by 4 bases; unmatched bases: 9. The CDR3 is 15 amino acids. Germline V CDR1 and CDR2: ENHRY, SYGVKD. The CDR3 spells CAIRAPGTEGNTIYF. DNA for the CDR3: TGTGCCATCAGGGCCCCCGGGACAGAGGGAAACACCATATATTTT.

The chain has TRBV30 and TRBJ2-1, with a weak D call TRBD1 (8 bases). The germline V gene encodes CDR1 GTSNPN and CDR2 SVGIG (reference sequence). The CDR3 sequence is 16 residues long. Deletions cut 3 bases from V and 7 bases from J, with 22 bases between. CDR3: CAWRRAGGTGENEQFF. The CDR3 DNA reads as TGTGCCTGGAGACGAGCCGGGGGGACAGGTGAAAATGAGCAGTTCTTC.

In this sample, this clonotype turned up a few times. The chain recombines TRBV7-9 with TRBJ1-4; no reliable D call. Trimming removed 5 bases at V and 3 bases at J, with 13 bases between. This CDR3 comprises 15 residues. CDR1 is SEHNR, CDR2 FQNEAQ, per germline (reference sequence). The CDR3 protein is CASSRKAASNEKLFF. CDR3 DNA sequence: TGTGCCAGCAGCCGAAAGGCAGCTTCTAATGAAAAACTGTTTTTT.

The rearrangement joins TRBV28 to TRBJ2-7, with a tentative D call TRBD1 (7 bases). The V end lost 5 bases, the J end lost 6 bases, and 23 bases lay between the germline ends. CDR1 and CDR2 (germline): MDHEN, SYDVKM. The CDR3 has 16 amino acids. The CDR3 loop reads CASSPSGGTASREQYF. In DNA, the CDR3 is TGTGCCAGCAGTCCGTCGGGCGGGACAGCCTCCCGCGAGCAGTACTTC.

This clonotype has just a few counts. The chain has TRBV20-1 and TRBJ2-7; 10 bases are shared with TRBD1. Germline-derived CDR1 and CDR2 are DFQATT and SNEGSKA (reference sequence). The CDR3 length is 17 residues. V lost 0 bases, J lost 6 bases, and 14 bases stayed unmatched. The CDR3 sequence: CSARDPLGTGVSGEQYF. The DNA for the CDR3 is TGCAGTGCTAGAGATCCTCTCGGGACAGGGGTATCAGGCGAGCAGTACTTC.

This clonotype was counted only a few times. The chain links TRBV27 to TRBJ2-2; TRBD2 aligns across 8 bases. Germline V gene lookup returns CDR1 MNHEY and CDR2 SMNVEV (reference sequence). Unmatched junction bases numbered 10, after V lost 5 bases and J lost 8 bases. The CDR3 runs 15 residues. The CDR3 sequence is CASSSPAGVSGELFF. In DNA, the CDR3 is TGTGCCAGCAGTAGTCCAGCGGGAGTGTCTGGGGAGCTGTTTTTT.

V gene TRBV29-1 combines with J gene TRBJ2-1; D might be TRBD1 or TRBD2, each matching 5 bases. Trimming stripped 3 bases from V and 2 bases from J, with 17 bases between. Germline lookup yields CDR1 SQVTM and CDR2 ANQGSEA. The CDR3 is 16 amino acids. The CDR3 region is CSVERSGARAYNEQFF. CDR3 in DNA: TGCAGCGTTGAGCGGTCCGGGGCGAGGGCCTACAATGAGCAGTTCTTC.

This clonotype was recorded at least ten times. The V gene is TRBV3-1, the J gene TRBJ2-7; TRBD2 aligns across 8 bases. V trimming: 5 bases; J trimming: 0 bases; junction bases outside the gene matches: 9. CDR1 LGHDT and CDR2 YNNKEL come from the germline V gene (reference sequence). The CDR3 is 16 residues long. The CDR3 reads CASSTGGAPDSYEQYF. The CDR3 DNA reads TGTGCCAGCAGCACGGGAGGGGCGCCTGACTCCTACGAGCAGTACTTC.

The table lists this clonotype with a count of one. The V and J genes are TRBV24-1 and TRBJ2-1, with 8 positions matching TRBD1. Trimming took 4 bases from V and 2 from J; bases not matched to a gene: 6. The germline V gene encodes CDR1 KGHDR and CDR2 SFDVKD. The CDR3 consists of 16 residues. The chain's CDR3 is CATSDRTGSTYNEQFF. CDR3 in DNA: TGTGCCACCAGTGACCGGACAGGGAGCACCTACAATGAGCAGTTCTTC.

This chain joins TRBV4-1 and TRBJ1-1; D is uncertain. The CDR3 totals 15 residues. Germline CDR1 is MGHRA and CDR2 is YSYEKL. V lost 3 bases and J 6 bases, leaving 17 bases between the germline ends. The chain's CDR3 is CASSHRAPGVAEAFF. CDR3 nucleotide sequence: TGCGCCAGCAGCCACCGCGCCCCAGGAGTAGCTGAAGCTTTCTTT.

This rearrangement joins TRBV9 to TRBJ2-1; 7 bases agree with TRBD2. Germline-derived CDR1 and CDR2 are SGDLS and YYNGEE. Unmatched junction bases numbered 11, after V lost 4 bases and J lost 7 bases. The CDR3 totals 15 residues. Written as DNA, the CDR3 is TGTGCCAGCAGCTCCCCCGATAGCGGGTGGAATGAGCAGTTCTTC. Translating it yields CASSSPDSGWNEQFF.

This chain links TRBV18 with TRBJ2-7, with D perhaps given as TRBD1 or TRBD2 (5 bases each). Per the germline V gene, CDR1 is KGHSH and CDR2 is LQKENI. With 6 bases removed from V and 6 bases from J, the gap between germline ends came to 18 bases. The CDR3 extends over 14 amino acids. The CDR3 DNA reads as TGTGCCAGCTCCCGCCCACTTGAGGGGTTCGAGCAGTACTTC. Translation gives CASSRPLEGFEQYF.

This clonotype was seen only a few times. The rearrangement joins TRBV4-2 to TRBJ2-1, with a weak D call TRBD2 (6 bases). V shed 0 bases and J shed 4 bases, with 10 bases lying between them. In germline, CDR1 is LGHNA, CDR2 YNFKEQ. The CDR3 runs to 15 residues. The CDR3 loop reads CASSQDMSGYNEQFF. The CDR3 nucleotides are TGTGCCAGCAGCCAAGATATGAGCGGGTACAATGAGCAGTTCTTC.

The CDR3 bases are TGCAGCGTTCTGACTAGCGGGAGCTCCTACAATGAGCAGTTCTTC. Its translation is CSVLTSGSSYNEQFF. The J gene is TRBJ2-1, the V gene TRBV29-1; the match to TRBD2 covers 12 bases. CDR3 size: 15 residues. V was pared by 5 bases and J by 0 bases, with 2 bases of the junction left unmatched. In germline, CDR1 is SQVTM, CDR2 ANQGSEA.

This clonotype occurred a few times. The rearrangement joins TRBV5-1 to TRBJ2-1; D may be TRBD1 (7 bases). The germline V and J ends were trimmed by 4 bases and 8 bases, with 13 bases remaining between them. The CDR3 sequence is 13 residues long. Germline lookup yields CDR1 SGHRS and CDR2 YFSETQ. The CDR3 DNA is TGCGCCAGCAGCGGGCCCAGGGGGGATGAGCAGTTCTTC. Its protein product is CASSGPRGDEQFF.

The chain recombines TRBV20-1 with TRBJ2-2; maybe TRBD1 (5 bases). Trimming stripped 0 bases from V and 4 bases from J, with 12 bases between. The CDR3 has 15 residues. The germline V gene encodes CDR1 DFQATT and CDR2 SNEGSKA (reference sequence). The CDR3 nucleotides are TGCAGTGCTAGAGATCAGGGAATGATCACCGGGGAGCTGTTTTTT. Protein sequence: CSARDQGMITGELFF.

The chain recombines TRBV27 with TRBJ1-1, with D unresolved. Germline V gives CDR1 MNHEY, CDR2 SMNVEV (reference sequence). This CDR3 region has 15 residues. Trimming took off 3 bases at V and 1 base at J, with 12 bases between the two ends. The CDR3 nucleotides are TGTGCCAGCAGTTTGCTTGGGTACCCGAACACTGAAGCTTTCTTT. This encodes CASSLLGYPNTEAFF.

In its sample, this clonotype was seen a few times. The CDR3 loop reads CSARSGTGGYEQYF. The CDR3 DNA follows: TGCAGTGCTAGATCCGGGACAGGCGGCTACGAGCAGTACTTC. J is TRBJ2-7 and V is TRBV20-1; TRBD1 matches at 8 bases. The V gene end was trimmed by 2 bases and the J gene end by 3 bases; junction bases not matched to a gene: 6. Germline CDR1 reads DFQATT; CDR2 reads SNEGSKA (reference sequence). The CDR3 loop spans 14 amino acids.